The T cell receptor (beta chain) described here comes from a study of neurological immune-mediated disorders. This sample's time point: longitudinal time-point 1 (baseline). This clonotype occurred many times. Each CDR3 protein gets one entry after TCRdb re-called the 5' RACE reads with MiXCR. The profile shows over 55,000 distinct CDR3 sequences, about 10% of them singletons. Material: PBMCs. The origin of this receptor is a male donor with HTLV-1-associated myelopathy (HAM/TSP).

The CDR3 coding sequence is TGTGCCATCAGTGAGTCCTTGGGGACGGGTTCACCCCTCCACTTT. This sequence encodes CAISESLGTGSPLHF. The chain combines TRBV10-3 with TRBJ1-6, with D perhaps TRBD1 (5 bases). The V and J ends lost 0 bases and 9 bases respectively, with 12 bases between them. CDR3 length equals 15 residues. CDR1 and CDR2 from the germline V gene are ENHRY and SYGVKD.